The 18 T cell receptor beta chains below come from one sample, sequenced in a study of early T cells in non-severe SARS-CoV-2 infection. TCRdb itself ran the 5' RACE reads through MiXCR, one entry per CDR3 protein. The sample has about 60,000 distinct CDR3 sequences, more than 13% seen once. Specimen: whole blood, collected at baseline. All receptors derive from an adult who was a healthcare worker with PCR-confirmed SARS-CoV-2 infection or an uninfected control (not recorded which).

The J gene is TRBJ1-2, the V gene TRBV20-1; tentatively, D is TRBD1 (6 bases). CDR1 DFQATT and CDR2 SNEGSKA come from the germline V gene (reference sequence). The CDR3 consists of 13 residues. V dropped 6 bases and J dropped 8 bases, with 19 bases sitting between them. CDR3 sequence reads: CSALKPGVLGYTF. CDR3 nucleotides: TGCAGTGCCCTAAAACCAGGGGTATTGGGCTACACCTTC.

The CDR3 is CSAIQGYEQYF. The CDR3 DNA reads as TGCAGTGCGATACAGGGCTACGAGCAGTACTTC. The rearrangement joins TRBV20-1 to TRBJ2-7; TRBD1 might be the D (6 bases). The V and J ends lost 6 bases and 3 bases respectively, with 9 bases between them. The CDR3 totals 11 residues. Germline loops: CDR1 DFQATT, CDR2 SNEGSKA (reference sequence).

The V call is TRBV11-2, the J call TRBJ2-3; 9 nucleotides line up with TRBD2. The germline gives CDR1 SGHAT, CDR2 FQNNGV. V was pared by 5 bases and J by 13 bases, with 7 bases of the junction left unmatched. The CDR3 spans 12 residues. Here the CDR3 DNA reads TGTGCCAGCAGCCCAGGGACTAGCTCCGAGTATTTT. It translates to CASSPGTSSEYF.

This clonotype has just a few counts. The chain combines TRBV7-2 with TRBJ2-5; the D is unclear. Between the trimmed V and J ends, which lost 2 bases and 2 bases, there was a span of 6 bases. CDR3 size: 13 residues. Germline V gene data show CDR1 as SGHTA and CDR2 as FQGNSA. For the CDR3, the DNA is TGTGCCAGCAGCTTATGGCAGCAAGAGACCCAGTACTTC. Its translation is CASSLWQQETQYF.

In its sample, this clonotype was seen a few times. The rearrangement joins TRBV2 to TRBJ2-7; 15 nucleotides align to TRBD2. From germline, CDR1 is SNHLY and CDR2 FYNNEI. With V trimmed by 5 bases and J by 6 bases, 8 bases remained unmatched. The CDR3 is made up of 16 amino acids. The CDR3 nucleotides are TGTGCCAGCAGTCCGGGACTAGCGGGAGGTACCCGCGAGCAGTACTTC. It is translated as CASSPGLAGGTREQYF.

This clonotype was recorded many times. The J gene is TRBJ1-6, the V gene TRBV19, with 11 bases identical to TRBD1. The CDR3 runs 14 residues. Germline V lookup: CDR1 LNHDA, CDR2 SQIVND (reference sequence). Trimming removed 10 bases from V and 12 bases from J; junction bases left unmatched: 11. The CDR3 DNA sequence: TGTGCCACCCTTGCACCGGGACAGGGGGTACCCCTCCACTTT. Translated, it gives CATLAPGQGVPLHF. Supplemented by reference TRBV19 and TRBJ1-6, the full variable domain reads DGGITQSPKYLFRKEGQNVTLSCEQNLNHDAMYWYRQDPGQGLRLIYYSQIVNDFQKGDIAEGYSVSREKKESFPLTVTSAQKNPTAFYLCATLAPGQGVPLHFGNGTRLTVT.

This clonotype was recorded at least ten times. The CDR3 loop is CASSNPGLCYGYTF. For the CDR3, the DNA is TGTGCCAGCAGCAATCCAGGGTTATGCTATGGCTACACCTTC. V and J are TRBV21-1 and TRBJ1-2; TRBD1 is the table's D call and was not checked against the DNA. TRBV21-1 corresponds to a pseudogene. CDR3 length equals 14 residues.

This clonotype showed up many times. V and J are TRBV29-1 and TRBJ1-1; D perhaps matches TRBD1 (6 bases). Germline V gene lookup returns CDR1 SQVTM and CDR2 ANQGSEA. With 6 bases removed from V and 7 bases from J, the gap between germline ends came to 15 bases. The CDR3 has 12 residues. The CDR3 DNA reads TGCAGCGTACAGGGAATCGCGTTTGAAGCTTTCTTT. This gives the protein CSVQGIAFEAFF.

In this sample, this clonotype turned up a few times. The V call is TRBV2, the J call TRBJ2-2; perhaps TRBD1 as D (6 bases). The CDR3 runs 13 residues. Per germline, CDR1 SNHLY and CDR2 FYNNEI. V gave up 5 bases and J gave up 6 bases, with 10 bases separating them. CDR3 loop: CASSRTGSGELFF. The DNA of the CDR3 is TGTGCCAGCAGTCGCACAGGGTCCGGGGAGCTGTTTTTT.

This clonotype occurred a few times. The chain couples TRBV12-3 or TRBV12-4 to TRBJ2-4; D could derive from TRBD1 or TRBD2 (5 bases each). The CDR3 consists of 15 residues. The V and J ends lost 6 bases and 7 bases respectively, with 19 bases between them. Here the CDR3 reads CASSPGTAATNIQYF. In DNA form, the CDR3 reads TGTGCCAGCAGCCCCGGGACGGCCGCGACTAACATTCAGTACTTC.

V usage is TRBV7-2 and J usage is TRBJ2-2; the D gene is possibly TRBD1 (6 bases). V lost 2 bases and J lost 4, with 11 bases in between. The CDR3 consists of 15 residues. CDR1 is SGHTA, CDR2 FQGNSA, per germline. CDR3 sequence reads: CASSLNRASTGELFF. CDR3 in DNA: TGTGCCAGCAGCTTAAACAGGGCTAGCACCGGGGAGCTGTTTTTT.

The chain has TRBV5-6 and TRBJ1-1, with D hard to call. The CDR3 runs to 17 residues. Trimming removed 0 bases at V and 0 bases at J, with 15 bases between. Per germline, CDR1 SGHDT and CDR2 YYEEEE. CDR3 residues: CASSLAARVNLNTEAFF. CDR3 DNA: TGTGCCAGCAGCTTGGCGGCACGGGTCAACCTGAACACTGAAGCTTTCTTT.

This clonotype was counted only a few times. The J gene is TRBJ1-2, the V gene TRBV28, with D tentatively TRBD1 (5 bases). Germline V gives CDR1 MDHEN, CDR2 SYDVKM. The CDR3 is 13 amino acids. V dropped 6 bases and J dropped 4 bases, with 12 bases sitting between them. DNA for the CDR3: TGTGCCAGCAGGGGACCTGACCCCTATGGCTACACCTTC. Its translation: CASRGPDPYGYTF.

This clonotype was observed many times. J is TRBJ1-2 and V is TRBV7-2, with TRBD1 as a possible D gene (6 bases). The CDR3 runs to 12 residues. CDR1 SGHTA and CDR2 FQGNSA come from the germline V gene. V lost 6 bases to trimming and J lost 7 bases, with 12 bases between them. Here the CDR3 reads CASRTNRAGYTF. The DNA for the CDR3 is TGTGCCAGCAGGACGAACAGGGCTGGCTACACCTTC.

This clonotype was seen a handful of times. The DNA for the CDR3 is TGTGCCACCAGTTTCTCGGGGAGCAATCAGCCCCAGCATTTT. Translating gives CATSFSGSNQPQHF. The chain is built from TRBV24-1 and TRBJ1-5; D ambiguous. The V gene's germline CDR1 is KGHDR and CDR2 SFDVKD. There are 14 residues in the CDR3. Trimming took 6 bases from V and 1 from J, leaving 9 bases between them.

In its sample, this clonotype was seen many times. CDR3 sequence reads: CASSLSPGETQYF. In DNA form, the CDR3 reads TGTGCCAGCAGCTTGTCACCGGGGGAGACCCAGTACTTC. The chain is built from TRBV7-6 and TRBJ2-5; TRBD2 might be the D (5 bases). The ends were cut back, 3 bases at V and 5 bases at J, with 10 bases in the middle. The CDR3 runs to 13 residues. CDR1 is SGHVS and CDR2 is FNYEAQ in the germline V gene. The full variable domain, in which reference TRBV7-6 and TRBJ2-5 provide the parts outside the CDR3, is GAGVSQSPRYKVTKRGQDVALRCDPISGHVSLYWYRQALGQGPEFLTYFNYEAQQDKSGLPNDRFSAERPEGSISTLTIQRTEQRDSAMYRCASSLSPGETQYFGPGTRLLVL.

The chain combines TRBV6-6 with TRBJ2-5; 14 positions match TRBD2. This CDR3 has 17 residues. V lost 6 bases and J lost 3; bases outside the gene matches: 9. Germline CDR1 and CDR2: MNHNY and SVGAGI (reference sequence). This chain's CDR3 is CASRSPAGLAGEETQYF. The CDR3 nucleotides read TGTGCCAGCAGGTCCCCCGCGGGACTAGCGGGAGAAGAGACCCAGTACTTC.

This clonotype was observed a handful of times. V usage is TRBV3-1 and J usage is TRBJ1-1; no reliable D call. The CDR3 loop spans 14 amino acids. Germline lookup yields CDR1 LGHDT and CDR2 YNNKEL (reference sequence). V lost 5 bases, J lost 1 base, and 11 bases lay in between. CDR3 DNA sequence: TGTGCCAGCAGCTTATCCTTCAGGAACACTGAAGCTTTCTTT. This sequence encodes CASSLSFRNTEAFF. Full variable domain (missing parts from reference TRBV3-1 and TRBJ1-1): DTAVSQTPKYLVTQMGNDKSIKCEQNLGHDTMYWYKQDSKKFLKIMFSYNNKELIINETVPNRFSPKSPDKAHLNLHINSLELGDSAVYFCASSLSFRNTEAFFGQGTRLTVV.